The 20 T cell receptor beta chains presented below share a single source sample, sequenced in a study of T-cell memory formation after mild COVID-19. TCRdb itself ran the 5' RACE reads through MiXCR, one entry per CDR3 protein. The repertoire holds approximately 350,000 distinct CDR3 sequences, with about an eighth as singletons. Sequencing was done on a sample of PBMCs or a T cell subset sorted from them (not recorded which). The receptors were gathered from a man aged 18-30 years who had mild COVID-19 (a few samples of this study predate the infection). Cell type and time point are not known.

This clonotype has more than one count but fewer than ten. The CDR3 loop is CSARDSSSTDTQYF. The DNA of the CDR3 is TGCAGTGCTAGGGACAGTTCTAGCACAGATACGCAGTATTTT. The genes are TRBV20-1 and TRBJ2-3; a weak D match, TRBD1 (6 bases). Per the germline V gene, CDR1 is DFQATT and CDR2 is SNEGSKA (reference sequence). With 3 bases removed from V and 0 bases from J, the gap between germline ends came to 10 bases. The CDR3 contains 14 residues.

The genes are TRBV12-3 or TRBV12-4 and TRBJ1-2, with TRBD1 matching 8 bases. Trimming at V came to 7 bases and at J to 1 base, leaving 8 bases not matched to a gene. This CDR3 is 15 amino acids long. CDR3 sequence: CASTPTGGLNYGYTF. The CDR3 region has the DNA TGTGCCAGCACCCCCACAGGGGGACTTAACTATGGCTACACCTTC.

In its sample, this clonotype was seen a few times. The chain recombines TRBV14 with TRBJ1-3; TRBD1 matches at 9 bases. CDR3 length: 15 residues. Unmatched junction bases numbered 4, after V lost 4 bases and J lost 3 bases. The germline gives CDR1 SGHDN, CDR2 FVKESK. CDR3 in amino acids: CASSLLGQGGNTIYF. The CDR3 bases are TGTGCCAGCAGCCTGCTGGGACAGGGTGGAAACACCATATATTTT.

The chain joins TRBV25-1 to TRBJ2-3; TRBD2 might be the D (6 bases). The V end was cut by 6 bases, the J end by 3 bases, with 16 bases between. Germline V lookup: CDR1 MGHDK, CDR2 SYGVNS. The CDR3 sequence is 15 residues long. CDR3 region: CASSSSVERTDTQYF. CDR3 nucleotides: TGTGCCAGCAGCTCTAGCGTGGAGAGAACAGATACGCAGTATTTT.

This chain connects TRBV10-3 to TRBJ2-1, with 9 bases fitting TRBD2. Germline CDR1 ENHRY, CDR2 SYGVKD. The CDR3 sequence is 16 residues long. The V and J ends lost 7 bases and 7 bases, in that order; junction bases with no gene match: 14. The CDR3 region is CAITEALAGRGNEQFF. CDR3 in DNA: TGTGCCATCACCGAAGCCCTAGCGGGGAGAGGGAATGAGCAGTTCTTC.

This clonotype was seen more than once but under ten times. This chain joins TRBV6-6 and TRBJ1-2; unclear D gene. Per germline, CDR1 MNHNY and CDR2 SVGAGI (reference sequence). Trimming removed 7 bases at V and 2 bases at J, with 11 bases between. The CDR3 spans 13 residues. The CDR3 region is CASTVRENYGYTF. Written as DNA, the CDR3 is TGTGCCAGCACGGTCAGAGAGAACTATGGCTACACCTTC.

Only a few counts were recorded for this clonotype. The chain couples TRBV5-5 to TRBJ2-7; perhaps TRBD2 as D (5 bases). This CDR3 spans 15 amino acids. The V gene lost 0 bases and the J gene lost 3 bases, with 13 bases spanning the gap. Per the germline V gene, CDR1 is SGHKS and CDR2 is YYEKEE (reference sequence). CDR3 sequence reads: CASSLGTGLFYEQYV. The CDR3 DNA reads as TGTGCCAGCAGCTTGGGGACGGGGTTGTTCTACGAGCAGTACGTC.

This chain joins TRBV5-8 and TRBJ2-3; 7 bases are a match to TRBD1. J was trimmed by 0 bases and V by 5 bases; bases with no gene match: 9. CDR1 and CDR2 (germline): SGHTS, YDEGEE. The CDR3 runs 16 residues. Here the CDR3 reads CASSRRQGWSTDTQYF. The DNA of the CDR3 is TGTGCCAGCAGTCGCAGACAGGGATGGAGCACAGATACGCAGTATTTT.

This clonotype was found a few times. The rearrangement uses TRBV29-1 and TRBJ2-6; TRBD1 aligns across 7 bases. CDR3 length equals 17 residues. The trim removed 6 bases at V and 0 bases at J, leaving 11 bases unmatched. Germline values: CDR1 SQVTM, CDR2 ANQGSEA. In nucleotides, the CDR3 is TGCAGCGTAGGACCGGACAGGACACCCTCTGGGGCCAACGTCCTGACTTTC. Protein product: CSVGPDRTPSGANVLTF.

CDR3 DNA sequence: TGTGCCAGCAGCGACAGGACAGGGTTGGATGAGCAGTTCTTC. Translating it yields CASSDRTGLDEQFF. The V call is TRBV7-2, the J call TRBJ2-1; 8 bases fit TRBD1. The V and J ends lost 5 bases and 8 bases, in that order; junction bases with no gene match: 8. The germline CDR1 and CDR2 sequences are SGHTA and FQGNSA. The CDR3 consists of 14 residues.

The rearrangement uses TRBV5-1 and TRBJ1-5; D is uncertain. Germline V gives CDR1 SGHRS, CDR2 YFSETQ. The CDR3 is 14 residues long. Trimming removed 0 bases at V and 1 base at J, with 5 bases between. The CDR3: CASSLVPSNQPQHF. CDR3 coding DNA: TGCGCCAGCAGCTTGGTTCCCAGCAATCAGCCCCAGCATTTT.

V gene TRBV6-6 combines with J gene TRBJ2-1; no reliable D call. The germline V gene encodes CDR1 MNHNY and CDR2 SVGAGI (reference sequence). The CDR3 is made up of 18 amino acids. Trimming stripped 4 bases from V and 0 bases from J, with 19 bases between. CDR3 bases: TGTGCCAGCAGTTTACTTGGAGCCGACATCTCCTCCTACAATGAGCAGTTCTTC. It encodes CASSLLGADISSYNEQFF.

V gene TRBV5-6 combines with J gene TRBJ2-3; TRBD1 agrees at 9 bases. J lost 0 bases, V lost 4 bases, and 9 bases had no gene match. The CDR3 has 17 amino acids. Germline V gives CDR1 SGHDT, CDR2 YYEEEE. The CDR3 DNA is TGTGCCAGCAGCGCGGAGGGACAGGGAACTAGCACAGATACGCAGTATTTT. Translated: CASSAEGQGTSTDTQYF.

CDR3: CASSLGDRSNEQFF. The DNA of the CDR3 is TGCGCCAGCAGCTTGGGGGACAGGTCCAATGAGCAGTTCTTC. The chain uses TRBV5-1 and TRBJ2-1; the match to TRBD1 covers 8 bases. This CDR3 has 14 residues. Germline V gives CDR1 SGHRS, CDR2 YFSETQ. The V and J ends lost 0 bases and 6 bases, in that order; junction bases with no gene match: 2. The whole variable domain, filled in from reference TRBV5-1 and TRBJ2-1, reads KAGVTQTPRYLIKTRGQQVTLSCSPISGHRSVSWYQQTPGQGLQFLFEYFSETQRNKGNFPGRFSGRQFSNSRSEMNVSTLELGDSALYLCASSLGDRSNEQFFGPGTRLTVL.

This clonotype has a handful of counts. This chain links TRBV4-2 with TRBJ1-4, with D uncertain. The CDR3 sequence is 14 residues long. The germline V gene has CDR1 LGHNA and CDR2 YNFKEQ. The V and J ends lost 1 base and 3 bases respectively, with 6 bases between them. CDR3 loop: CASSQAGPNEKLFF. The CDR3 DNA is TGTGCCAGCAGCCAAGCGGGTCCTAATGAAAAACTGTTTTTT.

Notes on this clonotype: A much larger clone differs from this one at a single base, so this may be a read error. This chain links TRBV7-2 with TRBJ2-7; D is uncertain. There are 12 residues in the CDR3. From germline, CDR1 is SGHTA and CDR2 FQGNSA. With 5 bases removed from V and 5 bases from J, the gap between germline ends came to 10 bases. CDR3 sequence (DNA): TGTGCCAGCAGCCCCGTTGGGGACGAGCAGTACTTC. It codes for CASSPVGDEQYF.

This clonotype was seen only a few times. This rearrangement joins TRBV6-5 to TRBJ1-4; 7 bases align to TRBD1. The CDR3 runs to 14 residues. Trimming removed 6 bases from V and 10 bases from J; junction bases left unmatched: 11. Germline-derived CDR1 and CDR2 are MNHEY and SVGAGI. The CDR3, as DNA: TGTGCCAGCAGCCCGGGACAGCAACGGGCAAAACTGTTTTTT. Its translation: CASSPGQQRAKLFF.

This chain uses TRBV27 with TRBJ2-1; no definite D call. Trimming removed 8 bases from V and 1 base from J, with 12 bases in between. From germline, CDR1 is MNHEY and CDR2 SMNVEV (reference sequence). CDR3 length equals 14 residues. The CDR3 here is CASSTPTSYNEQFF. In nucleotides, the CDR3 is TGTGCCAGCTCTACTCCTACATCCTACAATGAGCAGTTCTTC.

The rearrangement uses TRBV5-8 and TRBJ1-2; 8 nucleotides align to TRBD1. J lost 7 bases, V lost 4 bases, and 6 bases had no gene match. The CDR3 has 13 amino acids. Germline loops: CDR1 SGHTS, CDR2 YDEGEE. CDR3 loop: CASSPWTGLGYTF. CDR3 DNA: TGTGCCAGCAGCCCTTGGACAGGGCTTGGCTACACCTTC.

In this sample, this clonotype turned up a few times. The chain couples TRBV10-2 to TRBJ2-3; no definite D call. Trimming removed 2 bases at V and 4 bases at J, with 10 bases between. From germline, CDR1 is WSHSY and CDR2 SAAADI. The CDR3 spans 14 residues. CDR3 amino acids: CASSEIRAADTQYF. The CDR3 coding sequence is TGCGCCAGCAGTGAGATCAGAGCTGCAGATACGCAGTATTTT.